Listed below are T cell receptor beta chains from one sample, sequenced in a study of cytomegalovirus exposure and HLA in healthy donors. Only in-frame clones appear in the TCRdb table, and some are missing; sequencing was by immunoSEQ multiplex PCR. The data show about 180,000 clones, 85% seen once. Source material: PBMCs. The receptor source for this set is a boy aged 2-9 years in good health and CMV-seronegative. CDR3s include the opening cysteine and the closing phenylalanine or tryptophan. A D gene is named only where the DNA matches it firmly. The size entry is marked missing in some rows and otherwise reads once, few, many or a size class.

J | size | D | V | CDR3 | DNA
TRBJ2-5 | . | . | TRBV4-1 | CASSQAMQETQYF | TGCGCCAGCAGCCAAGCCATGCAAGAGACCCAGTACTTC
TRBJ2-5 | . | TRBD2 | TRBV5-4 | CASSLEGGGMWTQYF | TGTGCCAGCAGCTTGGAAGGCGGGGGAATGTGGACCCAGTACTTC
TRBJ2-3 | . | TRBD2 | TRBV7-7 | CASSQSWVGDYYIYTDTQYF | TGTGCCAGCAGCCAAAGTTGGGTCGGGGACTACTACATATACACAGATACGCAGTATTTT
TRBJ2-7 | . | TRBD2 | TRBV5-1 | CASSFTGTSGIRSSYEQYF | TGCGCCAGCAGCTTCACCGGGACTAGCGGGATCAGAAGCTCCTACGAGCAGTACTTC
TRBJ2-2 | . | . | TRBV11-2 | CASSMGGNTGELFF | TGTGCCAGCAGCATGGGAGGGAACACCGGGGAGCTGTTTTTT
TRBJ2-1 | once | TRBD2 | TRBV5-1 | CASSPRGGLNNEQFF | TGCGCCAGCAGCCCACGGGGGGGCCTTAACAATGAGCAGTTCTTC
TRBJ1-1 | . | . | TRBV6-4 | CASSQGLRTEAFF | TGTGCCAGCAGCCAGGGTCTTCGCACTGAAGCTTTCTTT
TRBJ1-1 | . | . | TRBV11-2 | CASGAPEAFF | TGTGCCAGTGGGGCCCCTGAAGCTTTCTTT
TRBJ2-1 | . | TRBD1 | TRBV4-1 | CASSQGDRAGEQFF | TGCGCCAGCAGCCAAGGGGACAGGGCAGGTGAGCAGTTCTTC
TRBJ1-1 | . | TRBD1 | TRBV11-2 | CASSDDRGTEAFF | TGTGCCAGCAGCGACGACAGGGGTACTGAAGCTTTCTTT
TRBJ1-2 | . | . | TRBV7-9 | CSTSGQGTSYTF | TGTTCCACCTCGGGGCAGGGGACCAGCTACACCTTC
TRBJ2-1 | . | TRBD1 | TRBV7-9 | CASSFRDRNLNEQFF | TGTGCCAGCAGCTTCCGGGACAGAAACCTCAATGAGCAGTTCTTC
TRBJ2-1 | . | TRBD1 | TRBV19 | CASSAGTGGKGAYNEQFF | TGTGCCAGTAGTGCCGGGACAGGGGGCAAAGGGGCCTACAATGAGCAGTTCTTC
TRBJ2-1 | few | TRBD2 | TRBV7-2 | CASSQRGLAGPYNEQFF | TGTGCCAGCAGCCAACGGGGACTAGCGGGACCCTACAATGAGCAGTTCTTC
TRBJ1-1 | few | TRBD1 | TRBV19 | CASRRDRNMNTEAFF | TGTGCCAGTAGAAGGGACAGAAATATGAACACTGAAGCTTTCTTT
TRBJ1-1 | . | . | TRBV11-2 | CASSLEEGLRPEAFF | TGTGCCAGCAGCTTAGAGGAGGGCCTCCGTCCTGAAGCTTTCTTT
TRBJ2-1 | few | TRBD2 | TRBV5-5 | CASSLATSGVAGVNEQFF | TGTGCCAGCAGCTTGGCCACTTCGGGGGTGGCGGGGGTCAATGAGCAGTTCTTC
TRBJ2-1 | . | TRBD2 | TRBV9 | CASSLRGDLRNEQFF | TGTGCCAGCAGCTTACGGGGGGACTTAAGAAATGAGCAGTTCTTC
TRBJ1-5 | . | . | TRBV18 | CASSPDGHSNQPQHF | TGTGCCAGCTCACCTGACGGACATAGCAATCAGCCCCAGCATTTT
TRBJ1-2 | . | . | TRBV28 | CASSLGGTSYGYTF | TGTGCCAGCAGTTTGGGCGGGACCTCCTATGGCTACACCTTC
TRBJ2-5 | . | . | TRBV5-4 | CASTSGGRQETQYF | TGTGCCAGCACCTCGGGGGGCCGGCAAGAGACCCAGTACTTC
TRBJ2-4 | . | TRBD2 | TRBV5-1 | CASSSLAGTRSIQYF | TGCGCCAGCAGCTCACTAGCGGGGACGAGATCCATTCAGTACTTC
TRBJ2-1 | . | TRBD2 | TRBV7-3 | CASSSTSGTYNEQFF | TGTGCCAGCAGCTCTACTAGCGGGACCTACAATGAGCAGTTCTTC
TRBJ2-7 | . | . | TRBV11-2 | CASSSDRNEQYF | TGTGCCAGCAGCTCAGACAGGAACGAGCAGTACTTC
TRBJ2-3 | . | . | TRBV5-8 | CASSFGRVGGTDTQYF | TGTGCCAGCAGCTTTGGCAGGGTCGGTGGCACAGATACGCAGTATTTT
TRBJ1-5 | . | TRBD1 | TRBV28 | CASRDRGLFNQPQHF | TGTGCCAGCAGGGACAGGGGGCTTTTTAATCAGCCCCAGCATTTT